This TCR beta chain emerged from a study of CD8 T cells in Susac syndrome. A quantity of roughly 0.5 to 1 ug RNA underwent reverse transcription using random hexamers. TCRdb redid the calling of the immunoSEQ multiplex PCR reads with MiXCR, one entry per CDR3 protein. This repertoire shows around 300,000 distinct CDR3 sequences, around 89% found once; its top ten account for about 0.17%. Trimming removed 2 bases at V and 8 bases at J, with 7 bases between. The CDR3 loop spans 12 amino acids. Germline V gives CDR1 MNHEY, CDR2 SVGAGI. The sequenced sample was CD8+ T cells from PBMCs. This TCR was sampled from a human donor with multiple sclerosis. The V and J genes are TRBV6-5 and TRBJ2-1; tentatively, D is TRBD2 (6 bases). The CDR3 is CASSYGGYEQFF. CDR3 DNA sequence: TGTGCCAGCAGTTACGGGGGGTATGAGCAGTTCTTC.